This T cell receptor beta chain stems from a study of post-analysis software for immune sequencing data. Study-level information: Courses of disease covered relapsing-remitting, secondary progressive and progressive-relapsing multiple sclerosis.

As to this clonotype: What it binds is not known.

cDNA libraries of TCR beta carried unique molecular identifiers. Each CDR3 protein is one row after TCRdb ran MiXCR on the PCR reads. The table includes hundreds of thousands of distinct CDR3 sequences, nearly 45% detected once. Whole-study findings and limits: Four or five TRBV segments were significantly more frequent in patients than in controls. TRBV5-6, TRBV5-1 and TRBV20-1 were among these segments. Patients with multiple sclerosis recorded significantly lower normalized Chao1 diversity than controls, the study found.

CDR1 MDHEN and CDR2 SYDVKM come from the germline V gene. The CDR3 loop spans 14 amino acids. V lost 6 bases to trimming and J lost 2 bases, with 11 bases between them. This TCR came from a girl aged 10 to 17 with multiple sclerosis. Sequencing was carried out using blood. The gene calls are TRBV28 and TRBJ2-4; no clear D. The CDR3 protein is CASSSSQPKNIQYF. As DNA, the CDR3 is TGTGCCAGCAGCTCCTCCCAGCCCAAAAACATTCAGTACTTC.